These 14 T cell receptor beta chains were all obtained from the same sample, sequenced in a study of identifying expanded T cells in peripheral blood. Assay used: immunoSEQ multiplex PCR; TCRdb lists only in-frame clones, some missing. The table includes under 150,000 clones, 75% to 90% detected once. The sequencing sample was made of blood. The receptors stem from a person aged 18-69 years in good health.

The CDR3: CASSFRNTGELFF. The CDR3 DNA is TGTGCCAGCAGCTTCCGTAACACCGGGGAGCTGTTTTTT. The chain couples TRBV5-5 to TRBJ2-2; D is undetermined. CDR1 is SGHKS, CDR2 YYEKEE, per germline (reference sequence). V was shortened by 2 bases and J by 2 bases, with 4 bases between the two germline ends. The CDR3 is made up of 13 amino acids.

This clone showed up just once. The CDR3 protein is CASSIIRSGVLARGYTF. DNA of the CDR3: TGTGCCAGTAGTATTATACGATCGGGGGTGCTCGCGCGGGGCTACACCTTC. J is TRBJ1-2 and V is TRBV19, with D perhaps TRBD1 (5 bases). Trimming shortened V by 3 bases and J by 8 bases, and 25 bases separated the two germline ends. This CDR3 is 17 amino acids long. Germline CDR1 is LNHDA and CDR2 is SQIVND (reference sequence).

CDR3 nucleotides: TGTGCCAGTAGTATGCGGGACACCTTTTGGCAGTACTTC. Amino acids: CASSMRDTFWQYF. The genes are TRBV19 and TRBJ2-7; D could derive from TRBD1 or TRBD2 (6 bases each). The length of the CDR3 is 13 residues. Trimming took 3 bases from V and 9 from J, leaving 15 bases between them. Germline loops: CDR1 LNHDA, CDR2 SQIVND (reference sequence).

CDR3 protein: CSVAGGKGVELFF. The CDR3 bases are TGCAGCGTCGCAGGGGGAAAAGGCGTGGAGCTGTTTTTT. The gene calls are TRBV29-1 and TRBJ2-2, with 7 bases aligning to TRBD1. The CDR3 length is 13 residues. V lost 6 bases, J lost 10 bases, and 11 bases stayed unmatched. Per the germline V gene, CDR1 is SQVTM and CDR2 is ANQGSEA.

The rearrangement links TRBV2 to TRBJ2-3; D might be TRBD1 or TRBD2, each matching 5 bases. CDR3 length: 15 residues. The V end was cut by 2 bases, the J end by 6 bases, with 15 bases between. Germline lookup yields CDR1 SNHLY and CDR2 FYNNEI. The CDR3 bases are TGTGCCAGCAGTGAATCTTTGGGGCGAGGGGATACGCAGTATTTT. Translating gives CASSESLGRGDTQYF.

This clone appeared a single time. The chain employs TRBV5-1 and TRBJ2-1, with no clear D. The V end was cut by 4 bases, the J end by 8 bases, with 7 bases between. Germline V gives CDR1 SGHRS, CDR2 YFSETQ. This CDR3 contains 11 residues. The CDR3 here is CASSLSYEQFF. As DNA, the CDR3 is TGCGCCAGCAGCCTTAGTTATGAGCAGTTCTTC.

This clone is a singleton in its sample. This chain connects TRBV2 to TRBJ1-4; D is uncertain. Trimming pared 7 bases from V and 6 bases from J, leaving 18 bases between. This CDR3 spans 15 amino acids. Germline V gene sequence: CDR1 SNHLY, CDR2 FYNNEI. Here the CDR3 DNA reads TGTGCCAGCATGACCGGAGGCAGTCTCCATGAAAAACTGTTTTTT. It is translated as CASMTGGSLHEKLFF.

V gene TRBV7-9 combines with J gene TRBJ2-3, with D possibly called TRBD1 or TRBD2 (6 bases each). The CDR3 length is 17 residues. V lost 5 bases, J lost 1 base, and 19 bases lay in between. Germline-derived CDR1 and CDR2 are SEHNR and FQNEAQ (reference sequence). CDR3 region: CASSILMGGRGTDTQYF. The CDR3 DNA reads TGTGCCAGCAGCATTTTAATGGGGGGCAGGGGCACAGATACGCAGTATTTT.

The chain is built from TRBV7-9 and TRBJ1-1, with 7 bases that match TRBD1. Germline V gene data show CDR1 as SEHNR and CDR2 as FQNEAQ (reference sequence). With V trimmed by 3 bases and J by 7 bases, 8 bases remained unmatched. CDR3 length: 14 amino acids. CDR3 residues: CASSFEGAVGEAFF. CDR3 DNA sequence: TGTGCCAGCAGCTTCGAGGGGGCAGTCGGTGAAGCTTTCTTT.

The CDR3 coding sequence is TGTGCCAGCAGCTTAATTCCGGGGGTTACTGAAGCTTTCTTT. This codes for CASSLIPGVTEAFF. This chain uses TRBV7-8 with TRBJ1-1; a weak D match, TRBD1 (5 bases). The V gene's germline CDR1 is SGHVS and CDR2 FQNEAQ. V lost 2 bases and J 5 bases, leaving 12 bases between the germline ends. This CDR3 has 14 amino acids.

The chain links TRBV20-1 to TRBJ1-2, with D unclear. The ends were cut back, 1 base at V and 8 bases at J, with 5 bases in the middle. The CDR3 consists of 10 residues. The germline CDR1 and CDR2 sequences are DFQATT and SNEGSKA (reference sequence). CDR3 protein: CSARAGGYTF. The CDR3 DNA reads TGCAGTGCTAGAGCGGGGGGCTACACCTTC.

The gene calls are TRBV7-9 and TRBJ2-3; 8 positions match TRBD2. CDR3 length: 16 amino acids. Trimming removed 3 bases from V and 2 bases from J; junction bases left unmatched: 7. Germline V gene lookup returns CDR1 SEHNR and CDR2 FQNEAQ (reference sequence). Here the CDR3 reads CASSFHFGGVTDTQYF. In DNA, the CDR3 is TGTGCCAGCAGCTTCCATTTCGGGGGGGTCACAGATACGCAGTATTTT.

V is TRBV5-1 and J is TRBJ2-1; weak D call: TRBD2 (6 bases). Germline CDR1 is SGHRS and CDR2 is YFSETQ. Trimming cost V 4 bases and J 6 bases, with 20 bases left between them. This CDR3 is built from 16 residues. The CDR3 spells CASSPEEGGGFNEQFF. The CDR3 nucleotides read TGCGCCAGCAGCCCCGAGGAGGGAGGAGGTTTCAATGAGCAGTTCTTC.

The chain has TRBV4-3 and TRBJ1-1; unclear D gene. The germline V and J ends were trimmed by 1 base and 0 bases, with 3 bases remaining between them. Germline V gene lookup returns CDR1 LGHNA and CDR2 YSLEER. The CDR3 extends over 13 amino acids. The CDR3 nucleotides are TGCGCCAGCAGCCAAGTGTTGAACACTGAAGCTTTCTTT. Translated, it gives CASSQVLNTEAFF.